A selection of T cell receptor beta chains follows, all from one sample in a study of post-analysis software for immune sequencing data. TCRdb called the PCR reads again in MiXCR, with one record for every CDR3 protein. The sample has around 250,000 distinct CDR3 sequences; about 38% are singletons. The sequenced sample was blood. The receptors originated from a girl under 18 with multiple sclerosis. CDR3s include the opening cysteine and the closing phenylalanine or tryptophan. The order of the fields is D gene, V gene, J gene, clone size, CDR3 protein, CDR3 DNA. D genes are given only for firm matches. Where a row states a size, it is once, few, many or the class of an expanded clone; other rows omit it.

TRBD2	TRBV11-2	TRBJ2-2	-	CASSSSGAWTGELFF	TGTGCCAGCAGCTCCAGCGGGGCGTGGACCGGGGAGCTGTTTTTT
-	TRBV25-1	TRBJ1-1	-	CASSRGRVEAFF	TGTGCCAGCAGCCGAGGAAGGGTTGAAGCTTTCTTT
-	TRBV20-1	TRBJ1-2	-	CSARDPAAGYTF	TGCAGTGCTAGAGATCCTGCGGCTGGCTACACCTTC
-	TRBV7-2	TRBJ1-2	many	CASSLASAATNYGYTF	TGTGCCAGCAGCTTAGCAAGCGCCGCGACTAACTATGGCTACACCTTC
-	TRBV4-3	TRBJ2-7	-	CASSHNNRDEQYF	TGCGCCAGCAGCCATAACAACAGGGACGAGCAGTACTTC
TRBD2	TRBV7-3	TRBJ2-3	many	CASSRTSGTNTDTQYF	TGTGCCAGCAGCCGGACTAGCGGGACGAACACAGATACGCAGTATTTT
-	TRBV10-3	TRBJ2-5	-	CAISEGLPNEQYF	TGTGCCATCAGTGAGGGACTTCCCAATGAGCAGTACTTC
TRBD2	TRBV5-1	TRBJ2-1	-	CASSLAAGGGYNEQFF	TGCGCCAGCAGCTTGGCGGCGGGAGGAGGGTACAATGAGCAGTTCTTC
-	TRBV7-9	TRBJ2-3	few	CASSSYSAGAGTDTQYF	TGTGCCAGCAGCTCTTATAGCGCCGGGGCAGGCACAGATACGCAGTATTTT
TRBD1	TRBV2	TRBJ2-3	-	CARREEDRGRADTQYF	TGTGCCCGCAGGGAGGAGGACAGGGGGCGAGCAGATACGCAGTATTTT
TRBD2	TRBV20-1	TRBJ2-1	-	CSAISAGGREYEQFF	TGCAGTGCCATCTCGGCGGGGGGGCGGGAGTATGAGCAGTTCTTC
TRBD2	TRBV7-2	TRBJ2-1	many	CASSLGWTSGGANEQFF	TGTGCCAGCAGCTTAGGATGGACTAGCGGGGGGGCCAATGAGCAGTTCTTC
TRBD1	TRBV18	TRBJ1-6	-	CASSMTGLYNSPLHF	TGTGCCAGCTCAATGACAGGGCTGTATAATTCACCCCTCCACTTT
-	TRBV5-4	TRBJ2-3	-	CASSLGGASSDTQYF	TGTGCCAGCAGCTTAGGCGGGGCCAGCTCAGATACGCAGTATTTT
-	TRBV20-1	TRBJ2-4	-	CSATNPGTLKNIQYF	TGCAGTGCTACCAATCCGGGGACGTTAAAAAACATTCAGTACTTC
-	TRBV20-1	TRBJ2-5	few	CSARETTQETQYF	TGCAGTGCTAGAGAGACTACTCAAGAGACCCAGTACTTC
-	TRBV20-1	TRBJ1-5	many	CSAMPPYSNQPQHF	TGCAGTGCTATGCCACCCTATAGCAATCAGCCCCAGCATTTT
-	TRBV5-1	TRBJ2-6	many	CASSLAVEADSGANVLTF	TGCGCCAGCAGCTTGGCGGTAGAGGCGGACTCTGGGGCCAACGTCCTGACTTTC
-	TRBV29-1	TRBJ2-7	-	CSVEDHGRESSYEQYF	TGCAGCGTTGAAGATCACGGCAGGGAAAGCTCCTACGAGCAGTACTTC
TRBD2	TRBV18	TRBJ2-7	many	CASSGLAGYEQYF	TGTGCCAGCTCGGGACTAGCGGGCTACGAGCAGTACTTC
-	TRBV15	TRBJ2-2	-	CATSSRLARADTGELFF	TGTGCCACCAGCAGTCGCCTCGCCCGGGCGGACACCGGGGAGCTGTTTTTT
TRBD2	TRBV3-1	TRBJ2-1	many	CASSQASGGYNEQFF	TGTGCCAGCAGCCAGGCTAGCGGGGGGTACAATGAGCAGTTCTTC
TRBD1	TRBV5-1	TRBJ1-6	few	CASSPSPGQGTSSPPHF	TGCGCCAGCAGCCCTTCGCCGGGACAGGGGACGAGTTCACCCCCCCACTTT
TRBD2	TRBV2	TRBJ2-3	-	CASSEGLAGGSDTQYF	TGTGCCAGCAGTGAAGGACTAGCGGGAGGCTCGGATACGCAGTATTTT
-	TRBV20-1	TRBJ1-1	many	CSAATRIPGMGDTEAFF	TGCAGTGCAGCAACGAGGATCCCGGGAATGGGGGACACTGAAGCTTTCTTT
-	TRBV5-4	TRBJ2-3	-	CASSLLDSTDTQYF	TGTGCCAGCAGCTTATTAGATAGCACAGATACGCAGTATTTT
-	TRBV7-9	TRBJ1-1	many	CASILGNTEAFF	TGTGCCAGCATACTCGGCAACACTGAAGCTTTCTTT
TRBD2	TRBV5-1	TRBJ2-7	-	CASSWASGLTYEQYF	TGCGCCAGCAGCTGGGCTAGCGGGCTCACCTACGAGCAGTACTTC
-	TRBV13	TRBJ2-3	many	CASSSRDVPSTDTQYF	TGTGCCAGCAGCTCTCGGGACGTTCCTAGCACAGATACGCAGTATTTT
-	TRBV7-6	TRBJ1-1	-	CASSSGQLNTGAFF	TGTGCCAGCAGCTCAGGACAGCTGAACACTGGAGCTTTCTTT
-	TRBV12-3/TRBV12-4	TRBJ2-4	-	CASSPYRRTVPLAKNIQYF	TGTGCCAGCAGTCCGTACCGTCGGACAGTTCCCTTAGCCAAAAACATTCAGTACTTC
-	TRBV20-1	TRBJ1-1	-	CSARPGGPNTEAFF	TGCAGTGCTAGGCCAGGCGGTCCGAACACTGAAGCTTTCTTT
TRBD1	TRBV18	TRBJ2-5	many	CASSPTGEETQYF	TGTGCCAGCTCACCTACAGGGGAAGAGACCCAGTACTTC
-	TRBV12-3/TRBV12-4	TRBJ2-7	-	CASSFWQGPYEQYF	TGTGCCAGCAGTTTCTGGCAGGGTCCCTACGAGCAGTACTTC
TRBD1	TRBV9	TRBJ1-5	few	CASSVGQGPGSQPQHF	TGTGCCAGCAGCGTAGGACAGGGTCCGGGCAGCCAGCCCCAGCATTTT
-	TRBV5-1	TRBJ2-5	many	CASSLSGEGETQYF	TGCGCCAGCAGCTTGTCAGGGGAAGGGGAGACCCAGTACTTC
-	TRBV7-3	TRBJ1-5	-	CASSERQGQPQHF	TGTGCCAGCAGCGAACGCCAGGGTCAGCCCCAGCATTTT
-	TRBV20-1	TRBJ2-1	-	CSASVLNYNEQFF	TGCAGTGCTAGCGTACTGAACTACAATGAGCAGTTCTTC
-	TRBV19	TRBJ2-1	many	CASSIWRALYNEQFF	TGTGCCAGTAGTATTTGGAGGGCCCTTTACAATGAGCAGTTCTTC
-	TRBV10-2	TRBJ2-3	-	CALSTDTQYF	TGCGCCTTATCCACAGATACGCAGTATTTT
TRBD2	TRBV29-1	TRBJ2-4	many	CSVRGGGAKNIQYF	TGCAGCGTTCGCGGGGGAGGGGCCAAAAACATTCAGTACTTC
-	TRBV4-2	TRBJ2-1	many	CASSPLPYNEQFF	TGTGCCAGCAGCCCTTTACCTTACAATGAGCAGTTCTTC
TRBD2	TRBV9	TRBJ2-1	many	CASSATTSGTRHEQFF	TGTGCCAGCAGCGCCACTACAAGCGGGACTAGACATGAGCAGTTCTTC
-	TRBV29-1	TRBJ2-1	many	CSVSGSSYNEQFF	TGCAGCGTTTCCGGGTCCTCCTACAATGAGCAGTTCTTC
-	TRBV30	TRBJ2-5	few	CAWRQEETQYF	TGTGCCTGGAGACAGGAAGAGACCCAGTACTTC
TRBD2	TRBV2	TRBJ2-1	many	CASPGTSGGNPNNEQFF	TGTGCCAGCCCCGGGACTAGCGGGGGGAATCCTAACAATGAGCAGTTCTTC
TRBD2	TRBV29-1	TRBJ2-3	many	CSATSGGGPDTQYF	TGCAGCGCAACTAGCGGGGGTGGTCCAGATACGCAGTATTTT
-	TRBV7-2	TRBJ1-2	many	CASSLSSGPNYGYTF	TGTGCCAGCAGCTTATCGTCAGGTCCCAACTATGGCTACACCTTC
-	TRBV28	TRBJ1-6	-	CASSAAQGSYNSPLHF	TGTGCCAGCAGTGCCGCCCAGGGCTCCTATAATTCACCCCTCCACTTT
-	TRBV29-1	TRBJ2-5	-	CSVAGTETQYF	TGCAGCGTTGCGGGGACTGAGACCCAGTACTTC